This record concerns one T cell receptor (beta chain) sequence. No antigen is known for it. The sample belongs to a study of long-term antiretroviral therapy in people with HIV. From germline, CDR1 is MDHEN and CDR2 SYDVKM. The CDR3 spans 14 residues. With V trimmed by 5 bases and J by 5 bases, 5 bases remained unmatched. General study results and limits: The study found narrower CDR3 length ranges in HIV repertoires than in controls.

Sequencing used immunoSEQ v3.0 at survey level. Per sample, sequencing targeted roughly 35,000-55,000 T-cell genomes. Assay: immunoSEQ multiplex PCR; the TCRdb copy retains only in-frame clones and omits some. The sample has 11,000 or so clones, around 77% seen once. The rearrangement links TRBV28 to TRBJ2-7; TRBD2 matches at 11 bases. This TCR was recovered from a woman aged 40 to 50 with HIV. This specimen consisted of unsorted PBMCs, obtained 0.8 years before starting antiretroviral therapy. DNA for the CDR3: TGTGCCAGCAGTCCTAGCGGGAGGAGCGACGAGCAGTACTTC. This gives the protein CASSPSGRSDEQYF.